This T cell receptor (beta chain) stems from a study of graft-versus-host responses after intestinal transplantation. Study in general: Tacrolimus plus steroids were given to all recipients for about 3 years, preceded by anti-thymocyte globulin induction. General study results and limits: Peak circulating GvH clone levels were associated with early post-transplant HvG declines. Recipient marrow held GvH clones, some first seen in ileum or blood. Some patients had graft-donor T cell macrochimerism. In their allografts, the ratios of graft-versus-host to host-versus-graft T cell clones were high.

J gave up 5 bases and V 4 bases, and 3 bases lay outside the gene matches. Germline V gene data show CDR1 as MGHDK and CDR2 as SYGVNS. The CDR3 has 14 residues. Generated by immunoSEQ multiplex PCR, the TCRdb table keeps only in-frame clones and is missing some. The data hold approximately 60,000 clones, with approximately 90% observed a single time. For this clone: Its antigen is unidentified.

The chain joins TRBV25-1 to TRBJ1-3, with 9 bases identical to TRBD1. The receptor's source is a human patient who received an intestinal transplant, so some T cells may come from the graft donor. Sample: PBMCs, taken 26 days after transplant. This CDR3 is CASSGTGVRNTIYF. CDR3 nucleotides: TGTGCCAGCAGTGGGACAGGGGTAAGAAACACCATATATTTT.